Reported below is one TCR beta chain. Its antigen is currently unknown. The data originate from a study of OX40 agonist ivuxolimab in advanced cancers. On the study more broadly: The dose of intravenous ivuxolimab that patients received every 2 weeks ranged from 0.01 to 10 mg/kg. Overall study results and limits: Doses of 0.1 to 3.0 mg/kg were accompanied by clonal expansion of CD4+ and CD8+ blood T cells by week 6.

The CDR3 is 14 residues long. The V gene lost 1 base and the J gene lost 7 bases, with 13 bases spanning the gap. Germline assignment: CDR1 SEHNR and CDR2 FQNEAQ (reference sequence). Libraries were prepared by immunoSEQ multiplex PCR; TCRdb keeps only in-frame clonotypes and omits some of them. The sample has roughly 50,000 clones, roughly 80% seen once; the top ten hold under 5%. V gene TRBV7-9 combines with J gene TRBJ1-1; D is unclear. The sequenced sample was CD4+ or CD8+ T cells sorted from blood, obtained in a trial of the OX40 agonist ivuxolimab. This TCR was sampled from an adult with an advanced solid tumor such as melanoma, head and neck, liver or kidney cancer. The CDR3 spells CASSLDRTGREAFF. The CDR3, as DNA: TGTGCCAGCAGCTTAGACCGGACCGGGCGTGAAGCTTTCTTT.